These 14 T cell receptor beta chains came from one sample sequenced in a study of T cells in Graves' hyperthyroidism and ophthalmopathy (dated by TCRdb to between 2018 and 2021). The library was produced with multiplex PCR. Sequencing instrument: Illumina HiSeq 2000. TCR beta CDR3 regions were amplified from RNA transcripts. The first round of RT-PCR for the TCR CDR3 was performed with the HTBI primer set and the Qiagen OneStep RT-PCR kit. The public reads were quality trimmed at Q25 with fastp and then assembled into clones with MiXCR by TCRdb, keeping productive beta chains. Rows are combined by CDR3 protein, so each entry shows the most common genes and DNA. The sample table shows 300,000 to 450,000 distinct CDR3 sequences, and around 13% are seen once. The ten largest account for roughly a fifth of the sample. Sample: blood. These receptors all stem from a woman aged 25 to 39 with Graves' ophthalmopathy.

This clonotype was counted ten times or more. The rearrangement links TRBV28 to TRBJ2-2; 10 nucleotides align to TRBD1. After removal of 6 bases from V and 6 bases from J, the junction contained 16 bases not matched to a gene. The germline V gene has CDR1 MDHEN and CDR2 SYDVKM. The CDR3 extends over 18 amino acids. DNA of the CDR3: TGTGCCAGCAGCGGGACAGGGGCTTTGACCGAACACCCCGGGGAGCTGTTTTTT. Its translation: CASSGTGALTEHPGELFF.

This clonotype was seen ten or more times. The chain couples TRBV2 to TRBJ2-3, with a possible D match to TRBD2 (5 bases). This CDR3 is built from 13 residues. CDR1 is SNHLY and CDR2 is FYNNEI in the germline V gene. The V and J ends lost 7 bases and 2 bases respectively, with 10 bases between them. The CDR3 spells CASTRRYTDTQYF. In DNA, the CDR3 is TGTGCCAGCACCCGGAGGTACACAGATACGCAGTATTTT.

At least ten counts were recorded for this clonotype. The gene calls are TRBV2 and TRBJ1-2, with 8 bases identical to TRBD1. The V segment lost 10 bases and the J segment 4 bases; nucleotides outside the gene matches: 5. The CDR3 has 12 residues. The germline V gene has CDR1 SNHLY and CDR2 FYNNEI. CDR3 loop: CAIKTGVYGYTF. CDR3 in DNA: TGTGCCATCAAGACAGGGGTCTATGGCTACACCTTC.

This clonotype was detected many times. The rearrangement joins TRBV7-9 to TRBJ2-7; no definite D call. The CDR3 totals 15 residues. The germline V gene encodes CDR1 SEHNR and CDR2 FQNEAQ (reference sequence). V lost 5 bases to trimming and J lost 3 bases, with 17 bases between them. DNA of the CDR3: TGTGCCAGCAGCCCCCAGGTGGGCAACGTCTACGAGCAGTACTTC. This sequence encodes CASSPQVGNVYEQYF.

This clonotype occurred many times. The chain uses TRBV7-8 and TRBJ2-1, with D perhaps being TRBD1 or TRBD2 (6 bases each). Germline CDR1 reads SGHVS; CDR2 reads FQNEAQ. The CDR3 is made up of 14 amino acids. The V gene lost 2 bases and the J gene lost 5 bases, with 10 bases spanning the gap. The CDR3 loop reads CASSLQGTHNEQFF. CDR3 coding DNA: TGTGCCAGCAGCTTACAGGGGACTCACAATGAGCAGTTCTTC.

This clonotype was recorded at least ten times. The rearrangement joins TRBV13 to TRBJ1-2, with 9 bases identical to TRBD1. The CDR3 is made up of 17 amino acids. Germline V CDR1 and CDR2: PRHDT, FYEKMQ (reference sequence). Unmatched junction bases numbered 13, after V lost 5 bases and J lost 3 bases. CDR3 residues: CASSPRGQGKFDYGYTF. The CDR3 DNA reads TGTGCCAGCAGCCCAAGAGGACAGGGGAAGTTTGACTATGGCTACACCTTC.

This clonotype was seen at least ten times. For the CDR3, the DNA is TGTGCCACAAATGGCGGCTCAATGAACTGGGGTGAAGCTTTCTTT. It codes for CATNGGSMNWGEAFF. The chain uses TRBV28 and TRBJ1-1; no firm D call. Trimming stripped 10 bases from V and 7 bases from J, with 25 bases between. This CDR3 spans 15 amino acids. The V gene's germline CDR1 is MDHEN and CDR2 SYDVKM.

The V gene is TRBV5-1, the J gene TRBJ2-7, with TRBD1 matching 10 bases. The CDR3 runs 16 residues. The V gene's germline CDR1 is SGHRS and CDR2 YFSETQ. V was clipped by 3 bases and J by 3 bases; unmatched bases: 9. The CDR3 loop reads CASSSIPGQGSYEQYF. Here the CDR3 DNA reads TGCGCCAGCAGCTCTATACCGGGACAGGGGAGCTACGAGCAGTACTTC.

The rearrangement links TRBV19 to TRBJ2-2, with TRBD2 as a possible D gene (5 bases). Germline-derived CDR1 and CDR2 are LNHDA and SQIVND (reference sequence). This CDR3 region has 13 residues. The ends were cut back, 6 bases at V and 5 bases at J, with 10 bases in the middle. The CDR3 coding sequence is TGTGCCAGTAGACGCGAGGGTACCGGGGAGCTGTTTTTT. Amino acids: CASRREGTGELFF. Combining the CDR3 with reference TRBV19 and TRBJ2-2 gives the whole variable domain DGGITQSPKYLFRKEGQNVTLSCEQNLNHDAMYWYRQDPGQGLRLIYYSQIVNDFQKGDIAEGYSVSREKKESFPLTVTSAQKNPTAFYLCASRREGTGELFFGEGSRLTVL.

This clonotype has ten or more counts. This chain uses TRBV24-1 with TRBJ2-3; D is unclear. CDR1 is KGHDR, CDR2 SFDVKD, per germline. The CDR3 covers 15 residues. Deletions cut 3 bases from V and 2 bases from J, with 11 bases between. The CDR3 region is CATSDPDWTTDTQYF. The CDR3 region has the DNA TGTGCCACCAGTGATCCCGACTGGACCACAGATACGCAGTATTTT.

The V gene is TRBV20-1, the J gene TRBJ2-4; the D gene could be TRBD1 or TRBD2 (6 bases each). Germline-derived CDR1 and CDR2 are DFQATT and SNEGSKA (reference sequence). The CDR3 covers 16 residues. V lost 6 bases, J lost 1 base, and 19 bases lay in between. The CDR3 DNA is TGCAGTGCGGAGACAGGCGGGGAGGTGGCCAAAAACATTCAGTACTTC. This sequence encodes CSAETGGEVAKNIQYF.

CDR3 region: CSARGGAGNTEAFF. CDR3 in DNA: TGCAGTGCTAGGGGCGGAGCGGGGAACACTGAAGCTTTCTTT. The rearrangement uses TRBV20-1 and TRBJ1-1; D uncertain. The CDR3 is made up of 14 amino acids. With 3 bases removed from V and 1 base from J, the gap between germline ends came to 12 bases. Per the germline V gene, CDR1 is DFQATT and CDR2 is SNEGSKA (reference sequence).

This clonotype was observed many times. The rearrangement links TRBV3-1 to TRBJ2-5, with TRBD2 matching 7 bases. The CDR3 runs 14 residues. Unmatched junction bases numbered 9, after V lost 6 bases and J lost 5 bases. From germline, CDR1 is LGHDT and CDR2 YNNKEL (reference sequence). The CDR3: CASSRVAGVETQYF. In DNA, the CDR3 is TGTGCCAGCAGTAGGGTGGCGGGAGTGGAGACCCAGTACTTC.

This clonotype was picked up many times. The chain carries TRBV2 and TRBJ1-6; D unclear. CDR1 SNHLY and CDR2 FYNNEI come from the germline V gene. This CDR3 has 13 amino acids. Trimming removed 7 bases from V and 8 bases from J, with 12 bases in between. CDR3 DNA sequence: TGTGCCAGCACCCCCCCGAATGATTCACCCCTCCACTTT. Translating it yields CASTPPNDSPLHF.